This TCR delta chain is from a study of gamma-delta T cells after stem cell transplantation. In its sample, this clone ranks as large. Trimming stripped 9 bases from V and 0 bases from J, with 29 bases between. The CDR3 totals 19 residues. The germline V gene has CDR1 TSWWSYY and CDR2 QGS. TCRdb called clones from the RT-PCR reads again using CATT. The table includes about 500 delta-chain clones, around two fifths detected once. The sample comprised gamma-delta T cells. The chain uses TRDV1 and TRDJ1; D might be TRDD3 (9 bases). The TCR was taken from a human donor. It is not recorded whose cells these are; they may come from a transplant donor. The DNA of the CDR3 is TGTGCTCTCCTTCCTAAAAAGACTGGGGGACACAATCACACCGATAAACTCATCTTT. Encoded protein: CALLPKKTGGHNHTDKLIF.